A selection of T cell receptor beta chains follows, all from one sample in a study of cytomegalovirus exposure and HLA in healthy donors. The assay was immunoSEQ multiplex PCR, and TCRdb's table has in-frame clones only and misses some. This listing includes 200,000 or so clones. The sample was PBMCs. Receptors were obtained from a boy younger than 18 in good health and CMV-seronegative. Both conserved end residues are part of each CDR3. The D gene is left open where the match is weak.

j_call: TRBJ1-1
d_call: NA
v_call: TRBV7-2
cdr3_aa: CASSPSIGPSEAFF
cdr3_nt: TGTGCCAGCAGCCCTAGTATAGGCCCTTCTGAAGCTTTCTTT

j_call: TRBJ2-7
d_call: NA
v_call: TRBV5-1
cdr3_aa: CASSFLSSDYEQYF
cdr3_nt: TGCGCCAGCAGCTTCCTAAGCAGCGACTACGAGCAGTACTTC

j_call: TRBJ2-7
d_call: TRBD1
v_call: TRBV5-4
cdr3_aa: CASSLGQGAYEQYF
cdr3_nt: TGTGCCAGCAGCTTGGGACAGGGGGCCTACGAGCAGTACTTC

j_call: TRBJ2-7
d_call: NA
v_call: TRBV27
cdr3_aa: CASNPPLEQYF
cdr3_nt: TGTGCCAGCAATCCCCCCCTTGAGCAGTACTTC

j_call: TRBJ2-5
d_call: TRBD2
v_call: TRBV5-1
cdr3_aa: CASGFRGSQETQYF
cdr3_nt: TGCGCCAGCGGTTTCCGCGGGAGTCAAGAGACCCAGTACTTC

j_call: TRBJ1-2
d_call: NA
v_call: TRBV9
cdr3_aa: CASSGEGNYGYTF
cdr3_nt: TGTGCCAGCAGCGGTGAGGGAAACTATGGCTACACCTTC

j_call: TRBJ2-2
d_call: TRBD1
v_call: TRBV27
cdr3_aa: CASSFGGTGHAGELFF
cdr3_nt: TGTGCCAGCAGTTTTGGGGGGACAGGGCACGCCGGGGAGCTGTTTTTT

j_call: TRBJ2-1
d_call: NA
v_call: TRBV19
cdr3_aa: CASSILPGSDEQFF
cdr3_nt: TGTGCCAGTAGTATCTTGCCCGGTTCCGATGAGCAGTTCTTC

j_call: TRBJ2-3
d_call: NA
v_call: TRBV19
cdr3_aa: CASSLRGESATDTQYF
cdr3_nt: TGTGCCAGTAGCCTCAGGGGGGAGAGTGCTACAGATACGCAGTATTTT

j_call: TRBJ1-1
d_call: TRBD1
v_call: TRBV7-2
cdr3_aa: CASSKRTGLTNTEAFF
cdr3_nt: TGTGCCAGCAGCAAGCGGACAGGGCTGACGAACACTGAAGCTTTCTTT

j_call: TRBJ2-1
d_call: TRBD2
v_call: TRBV19
cdr3_aa: CASSIDPAGGYNEQFF
cdr3_nt: TGTGCCAGTAGTATAGACCCAGCGGGGGGCTACAATGAGCAGTTCTTC

j_call: TRBJ2-7
d_call: NA
v_call: TRBV27
cdr3_aa: CASSWGVKNEQYF
cdr3_nt: TGTGCCAGCAGTTGGGGCGTGAAAAACGAGCAGTACTTC

j_call: TRBJ1-1
d_call: NA
v_call: TRBV30
cdr3_aa: CARGQMGNTEAFF
cdr3_nt: TGTGCCCGCGGACAGATGGGTAACACTGAAGCTTTCTTT

j_call: TRBJ1-1
d_call: TRBD1
v_call: TRBV5-4
cdr3_aa: CASRPGGTGGKMNTEAFF
cdr3_nt: TGTGCCAGCAGACCCGGTGGGACAGGGGGTAAAATGAACACTGAAGCTTTCTTT

j_call: TRBJ2-2
d_call: NA
v_call: TRBV7-3
cdr3_aa: CASSSYPTGGPGELFF
cdr3_nt: TGTGCCAGCAGCTCCTACCCTACAGGTGGCCCCGGGGAGCTGTTTTTT

j_call: TRBJ2-3
d_call: TRBD2
v_call: TRBV7-2
cdr3_aa: CASSFRLAGGQLSTDTQYF
cdr3_nt: TGTGCCAGCAGCTTTAGACTAGCGGGGGGGCAACTGAGCACAGATACGCAGTATTTT

j_call: TRBJ2-7
d_call: NA
v_call: TRBV6-1
cdr3_aa: CASDTGYQTTYEQYF
cdr3_nt: TGTGCCAGCGACACAGGGTACCAGACGACCTACGAGCAGTACTTC

j_call: TRBJ1-2
d_call: NA
v_call: TRBV28
cdr3_aa: CASSFGLMDYGYTF
cdr3_nt: TGTGCCAGCAGTTTCGGGTTAATGGACTATGGCTACACCTTC

j_call: TRBJ1-1
d_call: NA
v_call: TRBV5-1
cdr3_aa: CASSLLGPNTEAFF
cdr3_nt: TGCGCCAGCAGCTTGCTGGGCCCGAACACTGAAGCTTTCTTT

j_call: TRBJ1-6
d_call: NA
v_call: TRBV11-2
cdr3_aa: CASSLVELNSPLHF
cdr3_nt: TGTGCCAGCAGCTTAGTAGAGCTAAATTCACCCCTCCACTTT

j_call: TRBJ2-3
d_call: TRBD2
v_call: TRBV9
cdr3_aa: CASSVALAGGTDTQYF
cdr3_nt: TGTGCCAGCAGCGTAGCTCTAGCGGGGGGCACAGATACGCAGTATTTT

j_call: TRBJ2-5
d_call: TRBD1
v_call: TRBV2
cdr3_aa: CASSGGQGAQETQYF
cdr3_nt: TGTGCCAGCAGCGGGGGACAGGGCGCTCAAGAGACCCAGTACTTC

j_call: TRBJ1-3
d_call: NA
v_call: TRBV19
cdr3_aa: CASSPNSGNTIYF
cdr3_nt: TGTGCCAGTAGCCCTAACTCTGGAAACACCATATATTTT

j_call: TRBJ1-1
d_call: NA
v_call: TRBV25-1
cdr3_aa: CASSESRTDTEAFF
cdr3_nt: TGTGCCAGCAGTGAATCCCGGACAGACACTGAAGCTTTCTTT

j_call: TRBJ1-3
d_call: TRBD1
v_call: TRBV30
cdr3_aa: CAWRTRDRGSGNTIYF
cdr3_nt: TGTGCCTGGAGAACCCGGGACAGGGGGTCTGGAAACACCATATATTTT

j_call: TRBJ1-1
d_call: TRBD1
v_call: TRBV5-1
cdr3_aa: CASSRGTGEGTEAFF
cdr3_nt: TGCGCCAGCAGCCGAGGGACAGGGGAGGGCACTGAAGCTTTCTTT

j_call: TRBJ2-2
d_call: TRBD1
v_call: TRBV7-3
cdr3_aa: CASSPSGGRVSGELFF
cdr3_nt: TGTGCCAGCAGCCCTTCAGGGGGACGTGTCTCAGGGGAGCTGTTTTTT

j_call: TRBJ1-2
d_call: TRBD1
v_call: TRBV5-6
cdr3_aa: CASSLGRRGRDGYTF
cdr3_nt: TGTGCCAGCAGCTTAGGTCGCAGGGGGCGGGATGGCTACACCTTC

j_call: TRBJ2-1
d_call: TRBD1
v_call: TRBV30
cdr3_aa: CAWETGGVNEQFF
cdr3_nt: TGTGCCTGGGAGACAGGGGGGGTCAATGAGCAGTTCTTC

j_call: TRBJ1-1
d_call: NA
v_call: TRBV7-8
cdr3_aa: CASSLRTANTEAFF
cdr3_nt: TGTGCCAGCAGCCTACGGACAGCGAACACTGAAGCTTTCTTT

j_call: TRBJ2-7
d_call: NA
v_call: TRBV7-9
cdr3_aa: CASSLAGRDSDEQYF
cdr3_nt: TGTGCCAGCAGCTTAGCGGGTCGGGACTCCGACGAGCAGTACTTC

j_call: TRBJ1-6
d_call: NA
v_call: TRBV6-6
cdr3_aa: CASSPTGNYNSPLHF
cdr3_nt: TGTGCCAGCAGCCCCACAGGGAACTATAATTCACCCCTCCACTTT

j_call: TRBJ1-1
d_call: NA
v_call: TRBV27
cdr3_aa: CASSLSRVGTEAFF
cdr3_nt: TGTGCCAGCAGTTTGTCCAGGGTAGGCACTGAAGCTTTCTTT

j_call: TRBJ1-2
d_call: TRBD1
v_call: TRBV28
cdr3_aa: CASNVNLGQGFNYGYTF
cdr3_nt: TGTGCCAGCAACGTAAATTTGGGACAGGGATTTAACTATGGCTACACCTTC

j_call: TRBJ2-7
d_call: TRBD1
v_call: TRBV10-3
cdr3_aa: CAISPLDRGYEQYF
cdr3_nt: TGTGCCATCAGTCCCCTGGACAGGGGTTACGAGCAGTACTTC

j_call: TRBJ1-2
d_call: TRBD1
v_call: TRBV19
cdr3_aa: CASSTAGQGPSYGYTF
cdr3_nt: TGTGCCAGTAGTACGGCGGGACAGGGGCCCAGCTATGGCTACACCTTC

j_call: TRBJ2-5
d_call: NA
v_call: TRBV19
cdr3_aa: CASSPSRQETQYF
cdr3_nt: TGTGCCAGTAGCCCCTCGCGCCAAGAGACCCAGTACTTC

j_call: TRBJ1-2
d_call: NA
v_call: TRBV27
cdr3_aa: CASSQTGGLYGYTF
cdr3_nt: TGTGCCAGCAGCCAAACGGGGGGCCTCTATGGCTACACCTTC

j_call: TRBJ2-3
d_call: NA
v_call: TRBV7-9
cdr3_aa: CASSLRGSTDTQYF
cdr3_nt: TGTGCCAGCAGCCTTAGGGGAAGCACAGATACGCAGTATTTT

j_call: TRBJ2-6
d_call: NA
v_call: TRBV4-3
cdr3_aa: CASSQVWKAGANVLTF
cdr3_nt: TGCGCCAGCAGCCAAGTTTGGAAAGCGGGGGCCAACGTCCTGACTTTC